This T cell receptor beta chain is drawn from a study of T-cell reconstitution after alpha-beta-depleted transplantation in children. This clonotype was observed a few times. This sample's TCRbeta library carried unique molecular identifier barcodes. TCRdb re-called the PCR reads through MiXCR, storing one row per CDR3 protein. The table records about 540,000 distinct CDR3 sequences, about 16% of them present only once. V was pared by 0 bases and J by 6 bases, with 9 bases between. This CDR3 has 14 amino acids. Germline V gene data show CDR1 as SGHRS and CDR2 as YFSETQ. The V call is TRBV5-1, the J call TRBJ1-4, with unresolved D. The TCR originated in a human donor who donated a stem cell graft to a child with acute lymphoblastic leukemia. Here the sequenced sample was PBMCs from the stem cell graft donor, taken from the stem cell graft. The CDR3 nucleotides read TGCGCCAGCAGCTTGGCCGAGGATTATGAAAAACTGTTTTTT. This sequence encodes CASSLAEDYEKLFF.